The clone carrying this T cell receptor (beta chain) was seen more than once but under ten times. Its cognate antigen is unknown. Together with a sample-barcoded 5' primer, a J-beta primer mix was included in a second PCR lasting roughly 6 to 12 cycles. TCRdb reprocessed the 5' RACE reads with MiXCR, giving one entry per CDR3 protein. The table includes about 970,000 distinct CDR3 sequences, about 51% detected once. The data are from a study of blood T cells in healthy people across ages. The study's findings and limits: The fall in TCR beta diversity per million T cells was roughly linear with age.

J was trimmed by 7 bases and V by 2 bases; bases with no gene match: 8. CDR1 is GTSNPN and CDR2 is SVGIG in the germline V gene (reference sequence). The CDR3 length is 14 residues. Sequencing used blood. This chain joins TRBV30 and TRBJ2-7, with 10 bases identical to TRBD1. The clonotype comes from a woman aged 55-75 years in good health. The CDR3 DNA sequence: TGTGCCTGGAGTAGGGACAGGGGCACTGGTGAGCAGTACTTC. As protein: CAWSRDRGTGEQYF. Complete variable domain (other parts from reference TRBV30 and TRBJ2-7): SQTIHQWPATLVQPVGSPLSLECTVEGTSNPNLYWYRQAAGRGLQLLFYSVGIGQISSEVPQNLSASRPQDRQFILSSKKLLLSDSGFYLCAWSRDRGTGEQYFGPGTRLTVT.